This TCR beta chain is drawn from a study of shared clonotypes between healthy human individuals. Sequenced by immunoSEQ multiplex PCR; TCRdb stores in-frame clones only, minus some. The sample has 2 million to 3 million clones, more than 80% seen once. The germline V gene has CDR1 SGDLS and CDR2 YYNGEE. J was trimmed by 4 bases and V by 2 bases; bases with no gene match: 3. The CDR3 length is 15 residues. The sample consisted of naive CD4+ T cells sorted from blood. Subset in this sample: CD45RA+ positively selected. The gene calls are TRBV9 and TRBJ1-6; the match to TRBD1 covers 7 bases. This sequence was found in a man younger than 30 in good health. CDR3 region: CASSVTGAYNSPLHF. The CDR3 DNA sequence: TGTGCCAGCAGCGTTACAGGGGCTTATAATTCACCCCTCCACTTT.